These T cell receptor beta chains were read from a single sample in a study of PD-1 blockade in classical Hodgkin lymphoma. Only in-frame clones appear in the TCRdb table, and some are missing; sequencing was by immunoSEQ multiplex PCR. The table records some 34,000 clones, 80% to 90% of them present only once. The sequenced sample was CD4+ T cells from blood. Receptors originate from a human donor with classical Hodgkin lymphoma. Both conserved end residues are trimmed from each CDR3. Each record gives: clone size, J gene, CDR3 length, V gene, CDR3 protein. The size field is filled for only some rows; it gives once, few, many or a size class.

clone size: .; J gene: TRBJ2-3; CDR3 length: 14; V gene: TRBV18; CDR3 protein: ASSPIGRGAPDTQY
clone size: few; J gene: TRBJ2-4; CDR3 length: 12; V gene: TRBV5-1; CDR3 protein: ASSLPGAKNIQY
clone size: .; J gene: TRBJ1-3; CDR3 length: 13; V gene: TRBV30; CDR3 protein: AWSVLRASGNTIY
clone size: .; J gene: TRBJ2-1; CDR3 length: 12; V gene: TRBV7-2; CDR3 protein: ASTRLAGYNEQF
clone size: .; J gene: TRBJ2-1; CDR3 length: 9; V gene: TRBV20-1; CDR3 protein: SAPLGIEQF
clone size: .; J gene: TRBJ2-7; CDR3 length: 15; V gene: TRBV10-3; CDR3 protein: AISESRTSGRDYEQY
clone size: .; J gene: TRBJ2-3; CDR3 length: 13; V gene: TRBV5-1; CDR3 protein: ASNPSGRSADTQY
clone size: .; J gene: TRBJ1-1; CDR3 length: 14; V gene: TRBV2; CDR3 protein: ASSEIGDRNYTEAF
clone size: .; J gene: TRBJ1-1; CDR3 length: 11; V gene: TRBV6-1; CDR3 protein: ASSESGANEAF
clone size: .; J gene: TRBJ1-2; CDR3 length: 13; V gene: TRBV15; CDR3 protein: ATSRDRGQGAAYT
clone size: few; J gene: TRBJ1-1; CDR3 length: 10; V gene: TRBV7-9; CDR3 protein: ASSIQGFEAF
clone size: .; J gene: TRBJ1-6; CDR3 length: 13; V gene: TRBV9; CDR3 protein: ASSVRQGVGSPLH
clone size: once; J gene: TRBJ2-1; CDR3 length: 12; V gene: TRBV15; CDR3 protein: ATSRELVVYEQF
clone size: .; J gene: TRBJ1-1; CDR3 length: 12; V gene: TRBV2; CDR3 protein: ASSIDRGNTEAF
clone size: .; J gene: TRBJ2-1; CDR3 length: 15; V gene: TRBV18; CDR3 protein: ASSPIQLAVDYNEQF
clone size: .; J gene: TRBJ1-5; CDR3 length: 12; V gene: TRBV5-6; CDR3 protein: ASSSREFGQPQH
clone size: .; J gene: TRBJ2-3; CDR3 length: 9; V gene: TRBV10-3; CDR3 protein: ATSSTDTQY
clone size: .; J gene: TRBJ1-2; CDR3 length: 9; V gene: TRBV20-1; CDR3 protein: SASGNYGYT
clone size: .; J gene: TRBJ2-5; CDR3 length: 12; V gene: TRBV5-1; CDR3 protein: ASSPGSGGETQY
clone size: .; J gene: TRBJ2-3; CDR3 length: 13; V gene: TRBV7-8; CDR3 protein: ASSIKPGDTDTQY
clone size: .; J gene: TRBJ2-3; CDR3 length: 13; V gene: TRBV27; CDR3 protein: ASSFERPSTDTQY
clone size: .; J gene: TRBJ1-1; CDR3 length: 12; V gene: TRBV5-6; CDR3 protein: ASSFGVSKAEAF
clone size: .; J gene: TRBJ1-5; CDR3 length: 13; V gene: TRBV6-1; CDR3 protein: ASNGQSLGNQPQH
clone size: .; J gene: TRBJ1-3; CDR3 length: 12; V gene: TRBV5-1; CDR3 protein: ASSLELGANTIY
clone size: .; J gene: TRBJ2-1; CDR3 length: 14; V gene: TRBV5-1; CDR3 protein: ASSFSGTSKVNEQF
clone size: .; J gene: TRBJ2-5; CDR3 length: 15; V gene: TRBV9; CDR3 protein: ASSVGYGLAVQETQY
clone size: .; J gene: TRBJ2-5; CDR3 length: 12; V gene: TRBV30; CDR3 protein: AWSVQGGVGTQY
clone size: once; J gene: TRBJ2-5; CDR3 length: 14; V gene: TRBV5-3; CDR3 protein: ARSLGDSRFEETQY
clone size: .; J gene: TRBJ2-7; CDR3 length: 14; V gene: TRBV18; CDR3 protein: ASSPRRAGGLDEQY
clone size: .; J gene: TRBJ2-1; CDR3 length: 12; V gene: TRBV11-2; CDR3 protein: ASSLARAEDEQF
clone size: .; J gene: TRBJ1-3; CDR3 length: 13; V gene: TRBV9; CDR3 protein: ASTRSFSSGNTIY
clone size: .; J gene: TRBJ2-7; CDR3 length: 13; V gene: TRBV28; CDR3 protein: ASSFWAGRSYEQY
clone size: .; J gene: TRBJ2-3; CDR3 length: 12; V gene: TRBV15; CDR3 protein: ATSRVLTLYTQY
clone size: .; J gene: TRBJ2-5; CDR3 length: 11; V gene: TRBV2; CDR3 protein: ASSESVVETQY
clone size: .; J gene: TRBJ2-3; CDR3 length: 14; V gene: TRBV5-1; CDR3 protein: ASSSGQGPSTDTQY
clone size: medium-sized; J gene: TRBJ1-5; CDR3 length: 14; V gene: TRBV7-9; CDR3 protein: ASSLGAGVGNQPQH
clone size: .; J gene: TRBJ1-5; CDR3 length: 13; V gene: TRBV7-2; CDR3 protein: ASSPPGGSNQPQH
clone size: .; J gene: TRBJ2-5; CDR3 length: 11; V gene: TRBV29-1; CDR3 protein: SVGGGVQETQY
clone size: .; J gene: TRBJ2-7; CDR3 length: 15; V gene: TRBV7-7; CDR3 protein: ASSFSIRLAGGHEQY
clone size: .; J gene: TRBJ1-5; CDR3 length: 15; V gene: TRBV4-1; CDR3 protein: ASSQAGGPDTYQPQH
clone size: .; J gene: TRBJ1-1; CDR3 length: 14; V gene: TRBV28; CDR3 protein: ASSYARRPLTTEAF
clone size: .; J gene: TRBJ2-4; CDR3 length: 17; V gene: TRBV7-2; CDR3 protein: ASSLAGGGSHIAKNIQY
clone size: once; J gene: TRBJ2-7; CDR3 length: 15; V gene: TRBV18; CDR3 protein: ASSLTTDGNQAYEQY
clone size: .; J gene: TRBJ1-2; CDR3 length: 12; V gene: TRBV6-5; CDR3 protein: ASSYKGDIYGYT
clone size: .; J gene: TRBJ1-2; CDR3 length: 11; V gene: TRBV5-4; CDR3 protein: ASSWLGANGYT
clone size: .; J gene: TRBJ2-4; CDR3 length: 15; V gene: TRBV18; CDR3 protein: ASSAKVAGGDLNIQY